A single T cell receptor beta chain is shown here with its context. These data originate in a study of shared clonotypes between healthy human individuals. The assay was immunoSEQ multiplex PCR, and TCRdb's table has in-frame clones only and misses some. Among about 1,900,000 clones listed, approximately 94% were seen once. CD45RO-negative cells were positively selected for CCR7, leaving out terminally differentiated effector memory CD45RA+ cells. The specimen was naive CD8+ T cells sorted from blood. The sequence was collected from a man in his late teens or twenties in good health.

CDR3 bases: TGTGCCAGCAGCTCTCCGAGACAACCAGATACGCAGTATTTT. Translated: CASSSPRQPDTQYF. The chain uses TRBV7-9 and TRBJ2-3; D is undetermined. V lost 4 bases to trimming and J lost 4 bases, with 12 bases between them. Germline CDR1 reads SEHNR; CDR2 reads FQNEAQ (reference sequence). The CDR3 length is 14 residues.